The clone carrying this T cell receptor beta chain was seen many times. Its cognate antigen is unknown. This record comes from a study of T cell repertoires in cytomegalovirus infection. Study details: From public TCR beta signatures came an indication of both CMV infection and matching HLA type. Study results and caveats: CMV-specific TCR beta clonotypes restricted by HLA-C dominated the ex vivo response.

TCRdb called the reads again in MiXCR, with one record for every CDR3 protein. The table records approximately 910,000 distinct CDR3 sequences, approximately 31% of them present only once. This CDR3 has 12 residues. Germline-derived CDR1 and CDR2 are ENHRY and SYGVKD. The V gene lost 10 bases and the J gene lost 4 bases, with 13 bases spanning the gap. This TCR was recovered from a human donor in good health (CMV status not recorded). Some clones in this sample may be carry-over from other donors' samples. The specimen comprised cultured CD8+ T cells from PBMCs, sampled from culture after CMV antigen stimulation. This chain uses TRBV10-3 with TRBJ1-2; maybe TRBD1 (6 bases). This chain's CDR3 is CATGEGIYGYTF. For the CDR3, the DNA is TGTGCCACAGGGGAGGGCATCTATGGCTACACCTTC.